The T cell receptor beta chain under discussion was sequenced for a study of T cell responses to AZD1222 COVID-19 vaccine. Study-level findings and limits: Seropositivity was recorded at baseline in only five to seven AZD1222 recipients.

In the case of this clone: Its antigen is not identified.

The length of the CDR3 is 16 residues. Germline V CDR1 and CDR2: MNHEY, SVGAGI. Trimming pared 2 bases from V and 4 bases from J, leaving 12 bases between. The table came from immunoSEQ multiplex PCR; TCRdb's copy has only in-frame clones and leaves some out. The sample records 180,000 or so clones, 85% to 90% being singletons. The clonotype was recovered from an adult in good health. The material sequenced was peripheral blood, taken on day 0 of AZD1222 vaccination. The chain combines TRBV6-5 with TRBJ1-6; no clear D. This CDR3 reads CASSYGPTLYNSPLHF. For the CDR3, the DNA is TGTGCCAGCAGTTACGGTCCTACCCTTTATAATTCACCCCTCCACTTT.